A selection of T cell receptor beta chains follows, all from one sample in a study of human T cells and chemical hapten exposure. Via MiXCR, TCRdb re-called the RACE reads, giving one row per CDR3 protein. Of roughly 180,000 distinct CDR3 sequences in the sample, about a fifth were seen once. The material was whole blood, obtained in connection with sensitization to the hapten diphenylcyclopropenone (DPC). Receptors were obtained from a woman aged 45-60 years with alopecia areata. Some clones in this sample may be carry-over from other donors' samples. Both conserved end residues are part of each CDR3. The D gene is left open where the match is weak. Clone size appears in some rows only: once, few, many, or a class for an expanded clone.

cdr3_aa	cdr3_nt	v_call	j_call	cdr3_length	d_call	clone_size
CASSQDRGRGYTF	TGTGCCAGCAGCCAAGACAGGGGAAGGGGCTACACCTTC	TRBV14	TRBJ1-2	13	NA	few
CASSSYSANEQFF	TGTGCCAGCAGCTCTTACTCTGCCAATGAGCAGTTCTTC	TRBV5-5	TRBJ2-1	13	NA	few
CSVKRTSGRNEQYF	TGCAGCGTTAAAAGAACTAGCGGGAGGAACGAGCAGTACTTC	TRBV29-1	TRBJ2-7	14	TRBD2	many
CASSYPPGQGAGGYTF	TGTGCCAGCAGTTATCCGCCGGGACAGGGGGCCGGTGGCTACACCTTC	TRBV6-6	TRBJ1-2	16	TRBD1	few
CASVGGRRIQKLFF	TGTGCCAGCGTTGGAGGACGTAGGATTCAAAAACTGTTTTTT	TRBV2	TRBJ1-4	14	NA	NA
CASSPTGAENTIYF	TGTGCCAGCAGCCCCACGGGGGCCGAAAACACCATATATTTT	TRBV5-6	TRBJ1-3	14	NA	NA
CAKKALTGVSYNEQFF	TGTGCCAAAAAGGCTTTAACAGGGGTATCGTACAATGAGCAGTTCTTC	TRBV7-9	TRBJ2-1	16	TRBD1	NA
CSAWTSSGNTIYF	TGCAGCGCCTGGACAAGTTCTGGAAACACCATATATTTT	TRBV29-1	TRBJ1-3	13	NA	few
CASSLGQQETQYF	TGTGCCAGCAGTTTGGGCCAGCAAGAGACCCAGTACTTC	TRBV12-3/TRBV12-4	TRBJ2-5	13	NA	many
CSAGTAFTGELFF	TGCAGCGCCGGGACAGCATTCACCGGGGAGCTGTTTTTT	TRBV29-1	TRBJ2-2	13	TRBD1	NA
CASSTLAGVNNEQFF	TGTGCCAGCAGCACACTAGCGGGAGTCAACAATGAGCAGTTCTTC	TRBV27	TRBJ2-1	15	TRBD2	few
CASSYGASTEAFF	TGTGCCAGCAGTTACGGGGCGAGCACTGAAGCTTTCTTT	TRBV6-2/TRBV6-3	TRBJ1-1	13	NA	NA
CSVRAPGQESYGYTF	TGCAGCGTGAGGGCCCCGGGCCAAGAGTCCTATGGCTACACCTTC	TRBV29-1	TRBJ1-2	15	NA	NA
CSAETTDEQFF	TGCAGTGCTGAGACCACGGATGAGCAGTTCTTC	TRBV20-1	TRBJ2-1	11	NA	NA
CSVGIKQGMNTEAFF	TGCAGCGTCGGAATTAAACAAGGGATGAACACTGAAGCTTTCTTT	TRBV29-1	TRBJ1-1	15	NA	few
CSARVGLAELIAYEQYF	TGCAGTGCTAGAGTGGGGCTAGCGGAACTCATAGCCTACGAGCAGTACTTC	TRBV20-1	TRBJ2-7	17	TRBD2	NA